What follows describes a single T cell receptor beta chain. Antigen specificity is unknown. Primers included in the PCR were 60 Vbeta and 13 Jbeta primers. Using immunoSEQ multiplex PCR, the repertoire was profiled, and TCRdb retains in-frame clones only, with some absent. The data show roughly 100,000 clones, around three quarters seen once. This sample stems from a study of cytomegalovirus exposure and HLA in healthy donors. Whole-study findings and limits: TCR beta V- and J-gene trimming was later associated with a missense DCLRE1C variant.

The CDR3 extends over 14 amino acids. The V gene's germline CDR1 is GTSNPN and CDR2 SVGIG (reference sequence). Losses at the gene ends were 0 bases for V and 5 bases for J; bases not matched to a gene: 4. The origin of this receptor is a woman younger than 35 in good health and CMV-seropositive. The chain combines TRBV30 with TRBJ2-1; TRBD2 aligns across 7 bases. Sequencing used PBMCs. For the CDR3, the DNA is TGTGCCTGGAGTGTAATCGCGGGAGACAATGAGCAGTTCTTC. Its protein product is CAWSVIAGDNEQFF.